This TCR beta chain was retrieved from a study of T cells in Graves' hyperthyroidism and ophthalmopathy (dated by TCRdb to the late 2010s). Notes on the research overall: Peripheral blood samples were taken at the time of initial diagnosis, prior to any treatment. The study also compared thyroid tissue and blood T-cell repertoires from several Graves' hyperthyroidism patients. Prospective prediction of ophthalmopathy was tested in an independent validation cohort of 18 to 20 hyperthyroidism patients and roughly 16 patients who later progressed to ophthalmopathy. After sampling, hyperthyroidism patients received methimazole starting at 30 mg daily, and ophthalmopathy patients received high-dose intravenous methylprednisolone. The 90 to 100 discovery patients were randomly split 7:3 into training and test sets. The paper describes TCR Vbeta CDR3 sequencing of about 140 peripheral blood samples, made up of 43 ophthalmopathy patients, roughly 72 hyperthyroidism patients and about 17 progressor patients. A discovery cohort of about a hundred patients, 43 with Graves' ophthalmopathy and fewer than 65 with stable Graves' hyperthyroidism, was used to find distinguishing TCR V-J signatures. Paper-wide results and their limitations: In validation, the model predicted progression to ophthalmopathy with 55% to 71% sensitivity and around 72% specificity, a median of 6.5 months before onset. Blood samples also contained most of the expanded thyroid clonotypes (frequency above 0.001), which suggests that blood repertoires may reflect thyroid immune responses. Sample size was not statistically predetermined, and blinding of investigators to group allocation was not performed. In cross-validation, a model built on a 13 V-J signature told ophthalmopathy apart from stable hyperthyroidism with 87.88% sensitivity and 81% to 82% specificity, and in testing the same model reached 80%/75%.

From the germline V gene, CDR1 is SNHLY and CDR2 is FYNNEI. V and J lose 3 bases and 7 bases, and a span of 15 bases separates them. The CDR3 numbers 14 residues from cysteine through phenylalanine. Only the CDR3 DNA is retained, 42 bases long and in frame from the first base. Ten or more counts support this clonotype. Its antigen specificity is not known. No per-base quality is available; no much larger clone lies one base away. Hyperthyroidism patients were newly diagnosed, had a disease duration of under 2 months, and were aged 18 to 65 years. The study excluded patients with uncontrolled infections, other autoimmune diseases, pregnancy or lactation. Diagnoses were based on clinical symptoms, serum thyroxine and TRAb, thyroid ultrasound and orbital computed tomography. Blood from progressor patients was collected at the time of first diagnosis with hyperthyroidism, before any ophthalmopathy symptoms had appeared. PBMCs were isolated from 7.5 to 10 ml of fresh peripheral blood by Ficoll-Paque density gradient centrifugation. Patients classed as progressors first received a Graves' hyperthyroidism diagnosis and then went on to develop ophthalmopathy during follow-up. Total RNA was extracted using Trizol reagent, and RNA quality was assessed on an Agilent 2100 Bioanalyzer.

The TCR beta CDR3 regions were amplified from the RNA transcripts. For the first round of RT-PCR on the TCR CDR3, the HTBI primer set was used together with the Qiagen OneStep RT-PCR kit. Libraries were constructed in a second round of multiplex PCR, after which size selection and purification were carried out. Libraries were sequenced paired-end with 100 bp reads on an Illumina HiSeq2000. The authors processed their data as follows. SOAPnuke was used to process the raw data, removing reads that contained adapters or uncalled bases, had a mean Phred below 15, or lacked an exact match to the constant primer or identifier. COPE v1.2.5 was used to merge high-quality paired reads, and clonotypes were defined as unique nucleotide sequences. MiTCR v1.1 was used to align the clonotypes against IMGT TRBV, TRBD and TRBJ reference segments. The analysis included only V-J combinations with a frequency above 0.0001, which together covered around 99% of the repertoires. The TCS score was defined as the ratio of F50 (clonal expansion) to E x V (chaos), calculated using BLOSUM62-based TCRdist between CDR3 peptides within each V-J. Welch's t-statistics and random forest reduced just over 500 V-J features to 10 to 15, which were used in a naive Bayes classifier (R e1071). In TCRdb, the public reads were trimmed at Q25 with fastp and aligned with MiXCR, with productive beta chains retained. Each entry is one CDR3 protein sequence, shown with its most common DNA and genes. TCRdb's processing, not the study's, gives the V and J calls here. This sample is represented by under 300,000 distinct CDR3 sequences; 13% to 15% of them were singletons. Roughly 13% of the sample comes from the top ten.

The receptor chain draws on TRBV2 and TRBJ1-2, and possibly TRBD1, on 5 matching bases. Specimen: blood. This receptor was identified in a woman aged 40 to 49 with Graves' hyperthyroidism that later progressed to Graves' ophthalmopathy. The bases read TGTGCCAGCAGTGACAGGGCCGGTTTCTCTGGCTACACCTTC. The resulting protein is CASSDRAGFSGYTF.